In its sample, the clone carrying this T cell receptor beta chain was seen once. The data originate from a study of blood T cell repertoires in COVID-19. Study-wide context: PBMCs, B-cell-depleted T cells, or T cells were the source of the cDNA or gDNA that made up the material.

Generated by immunoSEQ multiplex PCR, the TCRdb table keeps only in-frame clones and is missing some. The table shows roughly 240,000 clones, with about 80% occurring only once. V was shortened by 0 bases and J by 9 bases, with 9 bases between the two germline ends. In germline, CDR1 is SGHDT, CDR2 YYEEEE. The CDR3 is 12 residues long. This clonotype was obtained from a woman aged 80 or older with acute or convalescent COVID-19. Sequencing was carried out using peripheral blood. V and J are TRBV5-6 and TRBJ2-5; unclear D gene. The DNA of the CDR3 is TGTGCCAGCAGCTTGGAGCCGGCGGCCCAGTACTTC. It is translated as CASSLEPAAQYF.